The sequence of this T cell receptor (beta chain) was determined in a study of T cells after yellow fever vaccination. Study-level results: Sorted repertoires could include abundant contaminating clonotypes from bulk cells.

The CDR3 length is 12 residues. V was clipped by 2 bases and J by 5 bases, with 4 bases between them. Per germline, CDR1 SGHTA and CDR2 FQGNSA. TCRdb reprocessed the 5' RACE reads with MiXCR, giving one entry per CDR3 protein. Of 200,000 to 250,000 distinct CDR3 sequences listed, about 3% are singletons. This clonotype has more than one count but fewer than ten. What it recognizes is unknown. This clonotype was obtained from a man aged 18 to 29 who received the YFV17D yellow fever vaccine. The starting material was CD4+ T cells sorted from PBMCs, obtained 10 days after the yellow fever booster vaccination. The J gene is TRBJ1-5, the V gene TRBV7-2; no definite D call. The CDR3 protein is CASSLMHQPQHF. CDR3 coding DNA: TGTGCCAGCAGCTTAATGCATCAGCCCCAGCATTTT.